These T cell receptor beta chains were read from a single sample in a study of T cells in Graves' hyperthyroidism and ophthalmopathy. TCRdb passed the multiplex PCR reads through MiXCR, listing each CDR3 protein once. The sample consists of roughly 300,000 distinct CDR3 sequences, roughly 20% of them appearing once. The sequenced sample consisted of blood. The receptor set was obtained from a woman aged 45-65 years with Graves' hyperthyroidism. Each CDR3 is given with its conserved first and last residue. A D gene is named only where the DNA matches it firmly. Size tells how often a clone was seen (once, few, many) or the class of an expanded clone, and some rows leave it out.

V gene	D gene	clone size	J gene	CDR3 DNA	CDR3 protein
TRBV7-6	TRBD1	-	TRBJ2-2	TGTGCCAGCAGCTTATTAGGACAGGGAGTTTCCGGGGAGCTGTTTTTT	CASSLLGQGVSGELFF
TRBV3-1	-	many	TRBJ1-6	TGTGCCAGCAGCCCTAATCCCTCGGGGTTCGGGTCCTATAATTCACCCCTCCACTTT	CASSPNPSGFGSYNSPLHF
TRBV20-1	-	few	TRBJ1-2	TGCAGTGCTACCGGTCAGAGCAATAACTATGGCTACACCTTC	CSATGQSNNYGYTF
TRBV3-1	TRBD1	few	TRBJ1-1	TGTGCCAGCAGCCAAGCCGGGACAGGGAACACTGAAGCTTTCTTT	CASSQAGTGNTEAFF
TRBV4-1	TRBD1	-	TRBJ1-2	TGCGCCAGCAGCCAAGATGACAGGGGGTACTATGGCTACACCTTC	CASSQDDRGYYGYTF
TRBV7-9	-	many	TRBJ2-1	TGTGCCAGCAGCTTAGCGCACAATGAGCAGTTCTTC	CASSLAHNEQFF
TRBV5-1	-	many	TRBJ2-1	TGCGCCAGCAGCTTGGCCGGGGCTAGCCACAATGAGCAGTTCTTC	CASSLAGASHNEQFF
TRBV6-1	-	-	TRBJ1-6	TGTGCCAGCACCCCCGGGACGCCCTCACCCCTCCACTTT	CASTPGTPSPLHF
TRBV7-9	TRBD1	-	TRBJ2-4	TGTGCCAGCAGCTTAGCGGACAGGGGGAGCATTCAGTACTTC	CASSLADRGSIQYF
TRBV6-2/TRBV6-3	-	few	TRBJ1-6	TGTGCCAGCAGTTGGACGGGCGCACCCCTCCACTTT	CASSWTGAPLHF
TRBV11-2	-	many	TRBJ2-3	TGTGCCAGCAGCCATTCGGGCGATACGCAGTATTTT	CASSHSGDTQYF
TRBV4-1	TRBD1	-	TRBJ1-5	TGCGCCAGCAGCCTGTCAATTCAGGGGGCTGGCAATCAGCCCCAGCATTTT	CASSLSIQGAGNQPQHF
TRBV6-1	-	few	TRBJ2-3	TGTGCCAGCAGTGAATATGACAGACGATCGACTAGCACAGATACGCAGTATTTT	CASSEYDRRSTSTDTQYF
TRBV2	-	few	TRBJ2-3	TGTGCCAGCAGCCCCAGACTAGGAGTCGTCTCAGATACGCAGTATTTT	CASSPRLGVVSDTQYF
TRBV28	TRBD1	few	TRBJ1-1	TGTGCCAGCACCCGACAGGGGGCATGGACTGAAGCTTTCTTT	CASTRQGAWTEAFF
TRBV19	-	few	TRBJ2-5	TGTGCCAGTAAAGTCGGAGAGACCCAGTACTTC	CASKVGETQYF
TRBV3-1	-	many	TRBJ1-2	TGTGCCAGCAGCCAGGTCACGACATATGGCTACACCTTC	CASSQVTTYGYTF
TRBV7-9	TRBD1	-	TRBJ1-4	TGTGCCAGCAGCTTGGGACAGAACCCAACAAATGAAAAACTGTTTTTT	CASSLGQNPTNEKLFF
TRBV6-2/TRBV6-3	TRBD1	many	TRBJ1-1	TGTGCCAGCAGTTCTGTGACAGGGGCTATGAACACTGAAGCTTTCTTT	CASSSVTGAMNTEAFF
TRBV6-2/TRBV6-3	-	-	TRBJ2-7	TGTGCCAGCAGCTCTGATCCGGGACACTCAAGCTTCTACGAGCAGTACTTC	CASSSDPGHSSFYEQYF
TRBV2	-	many	TRBJ2-3	TGTGCAGCACCGGGGCAGACTTCGACAGATACGCAGTATTTT	CAAPGQTSTDTQYF
TRBV6-1	-	-	TRBJ1-6	TGTGCCAGCAGTGAACGGTTGGGGGCCGGGTCCCTCCACTTT	CASSERLGAGSLHF
TRBV7-6	-	-	TRBJ2-3	TGTGCCAGCAGCTCGGGGGCAGTAGATACGCAGTATTTT	CASSSGAVDTQYF
TRBV19	TRBD1	-	TRBJ2-7	TGTGCCAGTAGCATCCCGGGACAGGGGGTCTACGAGCAGTACTTC	CASSIPGQGVYEQYF
TRBV9	TRBD2	few	TRBJ2-1	TGTGCCAGCGCTAGCGGGGGGGCTTCCTACAATGAGCAGTTCTTC	CASASGGASYNEQFF
TRBV10-3	TRBD1	few	TRBJ1-2	TGTGCCATCACCTATCCAGGGGGCTATGGCTACACCTTC	CAITYPGGYGYTF